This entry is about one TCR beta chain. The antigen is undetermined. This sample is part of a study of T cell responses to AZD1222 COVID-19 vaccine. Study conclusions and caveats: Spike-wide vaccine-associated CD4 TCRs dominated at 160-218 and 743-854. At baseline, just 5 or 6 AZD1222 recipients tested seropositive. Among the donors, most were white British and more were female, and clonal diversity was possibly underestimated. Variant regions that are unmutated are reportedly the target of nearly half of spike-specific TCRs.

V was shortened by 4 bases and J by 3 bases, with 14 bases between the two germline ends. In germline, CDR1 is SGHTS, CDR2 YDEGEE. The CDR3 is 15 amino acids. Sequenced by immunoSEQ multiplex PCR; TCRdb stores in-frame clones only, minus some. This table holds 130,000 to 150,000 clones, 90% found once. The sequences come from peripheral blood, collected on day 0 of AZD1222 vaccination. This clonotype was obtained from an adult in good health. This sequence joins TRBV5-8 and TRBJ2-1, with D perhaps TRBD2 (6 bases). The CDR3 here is CASSLPGLNYNEQFF. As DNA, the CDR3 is TGTGCCAGCAGCCTACCGGGACTCAACTACAATGAGCAGTTCTTC.